The source of this TCR beta chain is a study of T cells in Graves' hyperthyroidism and ophthalmopathy. A patient was excluded if there was uncontrolled infection, other autoimmune disease, pregnancy or lactation. Diagnoses were established using clinical symptoms, serum thyroxine and TRAb, thyroid ultrasound and orbital computed tomography. From RNA transcripts, TCR beta CDR3 regions were amplified. When the TCR CDR3 underwent first-round RT-PCR, the HTBI primer set was used. TCRdb re-analysed the multiplex PCR reads in MiXCR, keeping a single row per CDR3 protein. The data contain some 300,000 distinct CDR3 sequences, 13% of them seen just once; the ten biggest clones take up roughly 8%. Trimming stripped 6 bases from V and 6 bases from J, with 14 bases between. Germline assignment: CDR1 MNHEY and CDR2 SMNVEV (reference sequence). The CDR3 covers 13 residues. This clonotype was counted at least ten times.

Sequencing input: blood. V gene TRBV27 combines with J gene TRBJ1-1; unclear D gene. The sequence was collected from a woman in her twenties or thirties with Graves' hyperthyroidism that later progressed to Graves' ophthalmopathy. CDR3 nucleotide sequence: TGTGCCAGCAGCTCTATTAGGGTGTCTGAAGCTTTCTTT. Residues: CASSSIRVSEAFF.